What follows are 8 T cell receptor beta chains derived from one specimen sequenced in a study of T-cell memory formation after mild COVID-19. TCRdb independently ran MiXCR on the 5' RACE reads; one entry per CDR3 protein. Found here are about 560,000 distinct CDR3 sequences, 15% to 20% of them singletons; the top ten hold roughly 7.8%. Material: PBMCs or a T cell subset sorted from them (not recorded which). Receptor source: an adult woman who had mild COVID-19 (a few samples of this study predate the infection). Cell type and time point are not known.

The J gene is TRBJ2-1, the V gene TRBV5-6, with 7 bases aligning to TRBD1. CDR1 and CDR2 from the germline V gene are SGHDT and YYEEEE. This CDR3 spans 14 amino acids. V trimming: 4 bases; J trimming: 5 bases; junction bases outside the gene matches: 6. The CDR3 coding sequence is TGTGCCAGCAGCCGGGGACAGTCGGACAATGAGCAGTTCTTC. Protein sequence: CASSRGQSDNEQFF.

The rearrangement joins TRBV19 to TRBJ2-2; tentatively, D is TRBD1 or TRBD2 (5 bases each). Trimming left V 5 bases short and J 5 bases short, with 18 bases between. The germline V gene has CDR1 LNHDA and CDR2 SQIVND (reference sequence). This CDR3 has 16 amino acids. CDR3 nucleotides: TGTGCCAGTAGTTTCCCCTGGGGACGAAATACCGGGGAGCTGTTTTTT. Its translation is CASSFPWGRNTGELFF. The full variable domain, with the rest looked up from reference TRBV19 and TRBJ2-2, is DGGITQSPKYLFRKEGQNVTLSCEQNLNHDAMYWYRQDPGQGLRLIYYSQIVNDFQKGDIAEGYSVSREKKESFPLTVTSAQKNPTAFYLCASSFPWGRNTGELFFGEGSRLTVL.

This clonotype was recorded a few times. The CDR3 spells CASSFSGWSTEAFF. CDR3 sequence (DNA): TGTGCCAGCAGTTTCTCTGGATGGTCCACTGAAGCTTTCTTT. The J gene is TRBJ1-1, the V gene TRBV27, with D unclear. Germline loops: CDR1 MNHEY, CDR2 SMNVEV (reference sequence). Deletions cut 3 bases from V and 4 bases from J, with 12 bases between. This CDR3 spans 14 amino acids.

This clonotype occurred a few times. In DNA, the CDR3 is TGCGCCAGCAGCCTAGGGACAGGCGGCACCGGGATCTGGGGCGATACGCAGTATTTT. Translation gives CASSLGTGGTGIWGDTQYF. The rearrangement joins TRBV4-1 to TRBJ2-3; 8 nucleotides line up with TRBD1. Looked up from germline, CDR1 is MGHRA and CDR2 is YSYEKL. The CDR3 is 19 residues long. Germline trimming cut 4 bases from V and 6 bases from J; bases unmatched to any gene: 21.

V gene TRBV9 combines with J gene TRBJ2-6, with D perhaps assigned TRBD1 or TRBD2 (5 bases each). Trimming took off 4 bases at V and 4 bases at J, with 15 bases between the two ends. CDR1 is SGDLS and CDR2 is YYNGEE in the germline V gene. The CDR3 has 16 amino acids. CDR3 bases: TGTGCCAGCAGCCCTAGTTGGGGGTCCGGGGCCAACGTCCTGACTTTC. It yields the protein CASSPSWGSGANVLTF.

This clonotype showed up just a few times. The V gene is TRBV6-1, the J gene TRBJ2-1; 8 nucleotides agree with TRBD2. Germline V gene data show CDR1 as MNHNS and CDR2 as SASEGT. Trimming at V came to 2 bases and at J to 9 bases, leaving 9 bases not matched to a gene. The CDR3 is 15 amino acids. Here the CDR3 reads CASSETSGSISEQFF. As DNA, the CDR3 is TGTGCCAGCAGTGAAACCAGCGGGAGTATCAGTGAGCAGTTCTTC.

This clonotype was seen only a few times. The rearrangement joins TRBV9 to TRBJ1-1, with 7 bases that match TRBD1. With V trimmed by 1 base and J by 5 bases, 8 bases remained unmatched. The CDR3 is made up of 15 amino acids. Germline assignment: CDR1 SGDLS and CDR2 YYNGEE. Here the CDR3 DNA reads TGTGCCAGCAGCGTAACCCCAGGGGGAAATACTGAAGCTTTCTTT. It is translated as CASSVTPGGNTEAFF. The variable domain in full, with the rest retrieved from reference TRBV9 and TRBJ1-1, is DSGVTQTPKHLITATGQRVTLRCSPRSGDLSVYWYQQSLDQGLQFLIQYYNGEERAKGNILERFSAQQFPDLHSELNLSSLELGDSALYFCASSVTPGGNTEAFFGQGTRLTVV.

This clonotype has more than one count but fewer than ten. CDR3 DNA: TGTGCCAGCAGTTTAGATCGGGGCTTTGAGCAGTTCTTC. The encoded protein is CASSLDRGFEQFF. The chain recombines TRBV12-3 or TRBV12-4 with TRBJ2-1; tentatively, D is TRBD1 or TRBD2 (5 bases each). V dropped 1 base and J dropped 9 bases, with 10 bases sitting between them. The CDR3 extends over 13 amino acids.